This TCR beta chain was captured in a study of cytotoxic CD8 clonotypes in ibrutinib-treated CLL. Background on the study: Collecting the response samples happened after a median 12 months of treatment, with a range of 6 to 36.

Regarding the study as a whole: Baseline clonality, higher than in age-matched healthy donors, tracked circulating CD8+ T-cell counts.

Concerning this clone: As yet, its antigen is unknown.

TCRdb keeps only in-frame clones here, not all; method: immunoSEQ multiplex PCR. The data show 110,000 to 150,000 clones, approximately 80% seen once. The germline V gene has CDR1 SGHTA and CDR2 FQGNSA. The CDR3 is 15 amino acids. Losses at the gene ends were 5 bases for V and 0 bases for J; bases not matched to a gene: 3. The material was PBMCs, obtained after 12 months of ibrutinib treatment. The receptor's source is a human donor with chronic lymphocytic leukemia. The J gene is TRBJ1-5, the V gene TRBV7-2, with 8 positions matching TRBD1. This CDR3 is CASSKDRVSNQPQHF. The CDR3 coding sequence is TGTGCCAGCAGCAAGGACAGGGTTAGCAATCAGCCCCAGCATTTT.